This T cell receptor beta chain was recovered during a study of cytomegalovirus exposure and HLA in healthy donors. Study-level findings and limits: On later analysis, the bulk of CMV-associated TCR beta chains appeared to be HLA-restricted. Among the most significant clusters, several appeared linked to common viral pathogens in a later analysis.

13 Jbeta primers and 60 Vbeta primers were used for the PCR. Sequenced by immunoSEQ multiplex PCR; TCRdb stores in-frame clones only, minus some. The repertoire holds about 170,000 clones, with over 75% as singletons. Despite likely unrecorded immune exposures, the donors were nominally healthy at the time of sampling. A word on this clone: What it binds is not known.

There are 19 residues in the CDR3. Unmatched junction bases numbered 21, after V lost 4 bases and J lost 4 bases. Per the germline V gene, CDR1 is LNHDA and CDR2 is SQIVND (reference sequence). Sequencing was done on a sample of PBMCs. This clonotype was sampled from a woman between 50 and 59 years old in good health and CMV-seropositive. The chain combines TRBV19 with TRBJ1-1; 7 bases are shared with TRBD1. CDR3 in DNA: TGTGCCAGTAGTAGTTGGCTTGGTCGACAGGGTGAGGGTGGCACTGAAGCTTTCTTT. It codes for CASSSWLGRQGEGGTEAFF. Complete variable domain (other parts from reference TRBV19 and TRBJ1-1): DGGITQSPKYLFRKEGQNVTLSCEQNLNHDAMYWYRQDPGQGLRLIYYSQIVNDFQKGDIAEGYSVSREKKESFPLTVTSAQKNPTAFYLCASSSWLGRQGEGGTEAFFGQGTRLTVV.